The clone carrying this T cell receptor beta chain was seen ten or more times. The antigen remains unidentified. TCRdb re-called the multiplex PCR reads through MiXCR, storing one row per CDR3 protein. The table has 150,000 to 200,000 distinct CDR3 sequences, about 34% seen once. These data originate in a study of breast tumors, draining lymph nodes, adjacent tissues. Samples came from axillary lymph nodes draining the breast cancer. Germline V gene sequence: CDR1 LNHDA, CDR2 SQIVND (reference sequence). The CDR3 is 12 residues long. Trimming removed 8 bases from V and 5 bases from J, with 12 bases in between. Findings and caveats of the study: That most tumor T cells come from lymph nodes remained unproven. Findings are consistent with lymph node origin and intratumoral expansion of most tumor T cells.

Sequenced material: axillary lymph node tissue. The chain employs TRBV19 and TRBJ1-2, with no clear D. This sequence was found in a female donor with breast cancer. Some clones in this sample may be carry-over from other donors' samples. The CDR3 nucleotides are TGTGCCAGTCGGACGTTACGATATGGCTACACCTTC. Amino acid sequence: CASRTLRYGYTF.